These T cell receptor beta chains were read from a single sample in a study of cytomegalovirus exposure and HLA in healthy donors. Assay: immunoSEQ multiplex PCR; the TCRdb copy retains only in-frame clones and omits some. The data contain 100,000 to 150,000 clones, around 77% of them singletons. Source material: PBMCs. Source of these receptors: a woman in her thirties or forties in good health and CMV-seropositive. CDR3s include the opening cysteine and the closing phenylalanine or tryptophan. The order of the fields is V gene, J gene, D gene, clone size, CDR3 DNA, CDR3 protein. D genes are given only for firm matches. Some rows have no size entry. The others give once, few or many, or a class for an expanded clone.

>TRBV13|TRBJ2-7|TRBD2|.
TGTGCCAGCAGCTCCCTGCGGGAGAAGTGGGAGCAGTACTTC
CASSSLREKWEQYF
>TRBV6-5|TRBJ1-2|TRBD1|.
TGTGCCAGCAAAGTGAGTGGGACAGTCTATGGCTACACCTTC
CASKVSGTVYGYTF
>TRBV7-7|TRBJ2-5|.|.
TGTGCTAGCAGCACCCGACAGAAAGAGACCCAGTACTTC
CASSTRQKETQYF
>TRBV29-1|TRBJ2-3|.|.
TGCAGCGTTGAAGATAAGGGGGATACGCAGTATTTT
CSVEDKGDTQYF
>TRBV6-1|TRBJ2-2|TRBD1|once
TGTGCCAGCAGTAGGACAGGGGGCGGCACCGGGGAGCTGTTTTTT
CASSRTGGGTGELFF
>TRBV2|TRBJ1-1|TRBD1|.
TGTGCCAGCAGTGGGACAGGGCAGACTGAAGCTTTCTTT
CASSGTGQTEAFF
>TRBV4-2|TRBJ2-7|TRBD2|.
TGTGCCAGCAGCCACGGTGAGTCAAGCGGGAGCTCCTACGAGCAGTACTTC
CASSHGESSGSSYEQYF
>TRBV6-1|TRBJ2-7|.|.
TGTGCCAGCAGGAGGGACAACTACGAGCAGTACTTC
CASRRDNYEQYF
>TRBV19|TRBJ1-3|.|.
TGTGCCAGTAGTATCACCGTAGCGTCTGGAAACACCATATATTTT
CASSITVASGNTIYF
>TRBV19|TRBJ1-1|.|.
TGTGCCAGTACCACTGTCGGGGGTACTGAAGCTTTCTTT
CASTTVGGTEAFF
>TRBV11-2|TRBJ2-3|.|.
TGTGCCAGCAGCTCCTTCCTAGCGTCAGGCACAGATACGCAGTATTTT
CASSSFLASGTDTQYF
>TRBV19|TRBJ2-5|TRBD1|.
TGTGCCAGTAGTATTCTCGGGACAGCACAAGAGACCCAGTACTTC
CASSILGTAQETQYF
>TRBV7-9|TRBJ1-5|.|.
TGTGCCAGCAGCGACGCGGGACCGGGGGATCAGCCCCAGCATTTT
CASSDAGPGDQPQHF
>TRBV7-6|TRBJ1-5|.|.
TGTGCCAGCAGCTTAGGGTTAGATCAGCCCCAGCATTTT
CASSLGLDQPQHF
>TRBV5-1|TRBJ1-1|TRBD1|.
TGCGCCAGCAGCTTGGAAGACAGGGGATTGGGAGCTTTCTTT
CASSLEDRGLGAFF
>TRBV7-9|TRBJ2-2|.|.
TGTGCCAGCAGGACAGCCGGTAACGGGGAGCTGTTTTTT
CASRTAGNGELFF
>TRBV2|TRBJ1-2|.|.
TGTGCCAGCAGATTAAACGGAGTCGACTACGGCTACACCTTC
CASRLNGVDYGYTF
>TRBV2|TRBJ2-5|TRBD2|.
TGTGCCAGCACTGAGGGGCTAGCGGGTGAGACCCAGTACTTC
CASTEGLAGETQYF
>TRBV2|TRBJ1-1|TRBD1|.
TGTGCCAGCAGTAGACAGGGTTCGAACACTGAAGCTTTCTTT
CASSRQGSNTEAFF
>TRBV28|TRBJ1-2|.|.
TGTGCCAGCAGTTTGCGGGAGGACTATGGCTACACCTTC
CASSLREDYGYTF
>TRBV27|TRBJ1-6|.|.
TGTGCCAGCAGTTTAGACCGGGCAGGGAGGAATTCACCCCTCCACTTT
CASSLDRAGRNSPLHF
>TRBV10-3|TRBJ1-5|.|once
TGTGCCATCAGTGAAAGACAGAGCAATCAGCCCCAGCATTTT
CAISERQSNQPQHF
>TRBV5-4|TRBJ2-1|.|once
TGTGCCAGCAGCCCCTCCACTAGCCGAATACGCAACAATGAGCAGTTCTTC
CASSPSTSRIRNNEQFF
>TRBV30|TRBJ1-1|.|.
TGTGCCTGGAGTTCCTGGGGGGGATCGAACACTGAAGCTTTCTTT
CAWSSWGGSNTEAFF
>TRBV19|TRBJ2-1|TRBD1|.
TGTGCCAGTAGTAGGACAGGGACCTACAATGAGCAGTTCTTC
CASSRTGTYNEQFF
>TRBV11-2|TRBJ2-5|TRBD2|once
TGTGCCAGCAGCTTAAGTCTAGCGGGAGGTCTGCGAGAGACCCAGTACTTC
CASSLSLAGGLRETQYF
>TRBV6-6|TRBJ1-3|.|.
TGTGCCAGCAGTTATGCCGGGTCGGGAAACACCATATATTTT
CASSYAGSGNTIYF
>TRBV4-1|TRBJ2-7|.|.
TGCGCCAGCAGCCAAGTTCCGGCTACGGGAGAGCAGTACTTC
CASSQVPATGEQYF
>TRBV29-1|TRBJ2-2|.|many
TGCAGCGTTGCGGGGAGGCGGACCGGGGAGCTGTTTTTT
CSVAGRRTGELFF
>TRBV19|TRBJ2-2|TRBD2|.
TGTGCCAGTATCACGGGGGGAACTCGGACCGGGGAGCTGTTTTTT
CASITGGTRTGELFF
>TRBV5-6|TRBJ2-7|TRBD1|.
TGTGCCAGCAGCTTGATAGACAGGGCCTACGAGCAGTACTTC
CASSLIDRAYEQYF
>TRBV5-6|TRBJ2-5|TRBD2|.
TGTGCCAGCAGCAGTAGCGGGCGAGAGACCCAGTACTTC
CASSSSGRETQYF
>TRBV10-1|TRBJ2-2|TRBD2|.
TGCGCCAGCAGTGAGAGCCTAGCGGGGCGGAACACCGGGGAGCTGTTTTTT
CASSESLAGRNTGELFF
>TRBV19|TRBJ1-2|.|.
TGTGCCAGTAGTATAGACGGGAACTATGGCTACACCTTC
CASSIDGNYGYTF
>TRBV7-3|TRBJ1-2|.|.
TGTGCCAGCAGCCCTTCTAAGGAGTATGGCTACACCTTC
CASSPSKEYGYTF